The T cell receptor beta chain under discussion was sequenced for a study of OX40 agonist ivuxolimab in advanced cancers. The germline V gene has CDR1 SEHNR and CDR2 FQNEAQ (reference sequence). The CDR3 has 15 residues. With 5 bases removed from V and 1 base from J, the gap between germline ends came to 11 bases. Using immunoSEQ multiplex PCR, the repertoire was profiled, and TCRdb retains in-frame clones only, with some absent. The table shows about 74,000 clones, with roughly 88% occurring only once. The chain has TRBV7-9 and TRBJ2-2; D unclear. Sequencing was performed on CD4+ or CD8+ T cells sorted from blood, taken in a trial of the OX40 agonist ivuxolimab. This sequence originates from an adult with an advanced solid tumor such as melanoma, head and neck, liver or kidney cancer. This chain's CDR3 is CASSGWQVNTGELFF. The CDR3 nucleotides read TGTGCCAGCAGCGGGTGGCAGGTGAACACCGGGGAGCTGTTTTTT.